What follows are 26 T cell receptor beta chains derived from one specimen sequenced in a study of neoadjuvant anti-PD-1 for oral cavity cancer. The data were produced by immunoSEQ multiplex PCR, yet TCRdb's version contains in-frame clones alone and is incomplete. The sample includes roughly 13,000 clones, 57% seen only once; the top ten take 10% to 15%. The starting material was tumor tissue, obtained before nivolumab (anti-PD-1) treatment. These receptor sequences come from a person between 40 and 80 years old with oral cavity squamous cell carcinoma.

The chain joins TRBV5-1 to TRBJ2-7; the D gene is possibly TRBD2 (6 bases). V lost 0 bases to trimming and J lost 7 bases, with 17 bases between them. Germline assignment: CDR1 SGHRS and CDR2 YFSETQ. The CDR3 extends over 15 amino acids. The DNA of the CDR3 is TGCGCCAGCAGCTTGGAAACGGGAATTGGAGGGGAGCAGTACTTC. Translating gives CASSLETGIGGEQYF.

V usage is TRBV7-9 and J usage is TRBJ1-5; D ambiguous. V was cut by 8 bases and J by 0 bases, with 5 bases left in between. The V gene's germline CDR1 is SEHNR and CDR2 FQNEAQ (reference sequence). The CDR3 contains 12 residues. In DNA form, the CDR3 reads TGTGCCAGCCAGATTAGCAATCAGCCCCAGCATTTT. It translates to CASQISNQPQHF. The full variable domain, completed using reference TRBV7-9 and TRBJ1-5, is DTGVSQNPRHKITKRGQNVTFRCDPISEHNRLYWYRQTLGQGPEFLTYFQNEAQLEKSRLLSDRFSAERPKGSFSTLEIQRTEQGDSAMYLCASQISNQPQHFGDGTRLSIL.

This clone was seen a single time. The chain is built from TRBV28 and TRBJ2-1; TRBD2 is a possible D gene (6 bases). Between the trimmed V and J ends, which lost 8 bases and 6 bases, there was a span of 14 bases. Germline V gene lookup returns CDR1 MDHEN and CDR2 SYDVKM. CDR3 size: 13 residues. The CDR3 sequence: CASQLATPNEQFF. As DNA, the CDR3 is TGTGCCAGCCAGCTAGCGACCCCCAATGAGCAGTTCTTC.

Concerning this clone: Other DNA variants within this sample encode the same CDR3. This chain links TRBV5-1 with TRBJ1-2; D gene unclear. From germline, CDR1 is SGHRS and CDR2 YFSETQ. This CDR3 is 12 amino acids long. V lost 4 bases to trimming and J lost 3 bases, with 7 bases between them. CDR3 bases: TGCGCCAGCAGCGTGTCGGACTATGGCTACACCTTC. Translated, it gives CASSVSDYGYTF.

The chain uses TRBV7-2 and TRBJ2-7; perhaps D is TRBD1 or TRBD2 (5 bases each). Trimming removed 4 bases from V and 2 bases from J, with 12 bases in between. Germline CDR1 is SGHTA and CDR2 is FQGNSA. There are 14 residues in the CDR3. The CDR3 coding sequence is TGTGCCAGCAGCTCTGGGACGGAAACCTACGAGCAGTACTTC. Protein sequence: CASSSGTETYEQYF.

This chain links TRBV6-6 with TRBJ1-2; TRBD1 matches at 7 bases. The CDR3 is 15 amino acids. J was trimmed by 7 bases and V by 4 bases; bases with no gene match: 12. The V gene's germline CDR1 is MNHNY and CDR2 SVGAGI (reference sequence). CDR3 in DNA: TGTGCCAGCAGTTCCTTGGTGAAGGGGGCAGCTGGCTACACCTTC. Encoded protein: CASSSLVKGAAGYTF.

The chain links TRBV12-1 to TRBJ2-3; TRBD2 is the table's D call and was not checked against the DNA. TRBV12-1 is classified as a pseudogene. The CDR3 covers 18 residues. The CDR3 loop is CASSFGPDGGRAPDTQYF. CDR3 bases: TGTGCCAGCAGCTTTGGGCCTGATGGCGGGAGGGCGCCAGATACGCAGTATTTT.

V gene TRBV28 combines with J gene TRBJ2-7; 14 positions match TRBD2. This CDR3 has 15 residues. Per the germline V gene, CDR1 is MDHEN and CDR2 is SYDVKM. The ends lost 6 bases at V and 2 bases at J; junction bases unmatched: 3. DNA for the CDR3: TGTGCCAGCAGAGTGACTAGCGGGAGGGCCTACGAGCAGTACTTC. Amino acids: CASRVTSGRAYEQYF.

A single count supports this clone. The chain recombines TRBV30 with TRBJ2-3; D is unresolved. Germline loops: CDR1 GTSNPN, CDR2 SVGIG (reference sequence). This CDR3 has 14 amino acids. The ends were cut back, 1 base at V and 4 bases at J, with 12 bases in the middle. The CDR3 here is CAWSEMGKPDTQYF. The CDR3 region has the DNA TGTGCCTGGAGTGAGATGGGGAAGCCAGATACGCAGTATTTT.

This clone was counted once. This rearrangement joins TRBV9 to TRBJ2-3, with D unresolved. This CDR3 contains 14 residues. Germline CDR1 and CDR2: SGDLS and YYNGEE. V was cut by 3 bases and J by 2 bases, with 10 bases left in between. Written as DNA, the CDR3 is TGTGCCAGCAGCGACGGGTCAGACACAGATACGCAGTATTTT. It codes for CASSDGSDTDTQYF.

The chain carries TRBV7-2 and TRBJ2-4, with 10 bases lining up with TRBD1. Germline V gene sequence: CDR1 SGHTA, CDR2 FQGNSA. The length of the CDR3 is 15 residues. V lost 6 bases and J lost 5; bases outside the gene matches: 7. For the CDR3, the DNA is TGTGCCAGCAGTCACGACAGGGGGCGACAAAACATTCAGTACTTC. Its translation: CASSHDRGRQNIQYF.

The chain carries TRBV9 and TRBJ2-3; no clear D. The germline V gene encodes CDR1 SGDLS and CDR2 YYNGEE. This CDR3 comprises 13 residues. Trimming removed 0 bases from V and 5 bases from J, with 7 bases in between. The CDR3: CASSVEDRDTQYF. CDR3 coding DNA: TGTGCCAGCAGCGTAGAAGATAGAGATACGCAGTATTTT.

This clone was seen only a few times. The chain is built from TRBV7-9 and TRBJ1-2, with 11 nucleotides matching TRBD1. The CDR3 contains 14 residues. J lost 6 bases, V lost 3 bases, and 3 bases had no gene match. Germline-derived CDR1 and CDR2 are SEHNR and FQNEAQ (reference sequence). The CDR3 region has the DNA TGTGCCAGCAGCTTTTGGACAGGGGGCCATGGCTACACCTTC. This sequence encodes CASSFWTGGHGYTF.

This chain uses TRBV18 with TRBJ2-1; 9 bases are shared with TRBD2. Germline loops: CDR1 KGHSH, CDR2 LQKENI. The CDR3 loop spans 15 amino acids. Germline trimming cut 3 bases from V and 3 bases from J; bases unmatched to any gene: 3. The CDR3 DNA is TGTGCCAGCTCACCCCTTAGCGGGAGCTACAATGAGCAGTTCTTC. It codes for CASSPLSGSYNEQFF.

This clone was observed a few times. CDR3 protein: CASSQGRVETQYF. The CDR3 region has the DNA TGTGCCAGCAGCCAAGGCAGGGTAGAGACCCAGTACTTC. The J gene is TRBJ2-5, the V gene TRBV14, with a weak D call TRBD1 (5 bases). The V gene's germline CDR1 is SGHDN and CDR2 FVKESK. Trimming shortened V by 1 base and J by 4 bases, and 7 bases separated the two germline ends. The CDR3 runs 13 residues.

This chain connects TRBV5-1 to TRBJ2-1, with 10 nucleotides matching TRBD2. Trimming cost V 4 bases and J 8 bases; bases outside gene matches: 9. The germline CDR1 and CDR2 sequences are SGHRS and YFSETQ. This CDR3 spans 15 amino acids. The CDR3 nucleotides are TGCGCCAGCAGCCCAAGCGGGGGGGGCTGGGATGAGCAGTTCTTC. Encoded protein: CASSPSGGGWDEQFF.

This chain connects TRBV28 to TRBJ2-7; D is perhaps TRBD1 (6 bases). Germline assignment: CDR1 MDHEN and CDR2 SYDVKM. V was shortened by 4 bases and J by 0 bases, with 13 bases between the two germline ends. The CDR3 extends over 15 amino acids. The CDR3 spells CASSSDRPSSYEQYF. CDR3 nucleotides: TGTGCCAGCAGTTCTGACAGGCCGAGCTCCTACGAGCAGTACTTC.

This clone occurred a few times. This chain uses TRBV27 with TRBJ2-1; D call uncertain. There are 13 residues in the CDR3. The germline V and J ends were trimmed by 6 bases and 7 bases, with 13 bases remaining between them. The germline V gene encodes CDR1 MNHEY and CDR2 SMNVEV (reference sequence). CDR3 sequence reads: CASRAPTRNEQFF. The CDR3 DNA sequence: TGTGCCAGCAGAGCGCCGACTCGGAATGAGCAGTTCTTC.

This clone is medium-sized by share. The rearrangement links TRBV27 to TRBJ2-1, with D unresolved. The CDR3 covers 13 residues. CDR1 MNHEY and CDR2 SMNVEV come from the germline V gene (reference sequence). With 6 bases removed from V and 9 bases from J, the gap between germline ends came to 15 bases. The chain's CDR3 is CASSFLSWTEQFF. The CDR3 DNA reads TGTGCCAGCAGCTTCCTCTCCTGGACTGAGCAGTTCTTC.

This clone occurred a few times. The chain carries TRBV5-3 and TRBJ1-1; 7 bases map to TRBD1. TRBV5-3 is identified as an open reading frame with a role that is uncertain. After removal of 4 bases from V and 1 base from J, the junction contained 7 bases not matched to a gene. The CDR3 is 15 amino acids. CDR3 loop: CARSVNRGKNTEAFF. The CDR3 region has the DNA TGTGCCAGAAGCGTTAACAGGGGTAAGAACACTGAAGCTTTCTTT.

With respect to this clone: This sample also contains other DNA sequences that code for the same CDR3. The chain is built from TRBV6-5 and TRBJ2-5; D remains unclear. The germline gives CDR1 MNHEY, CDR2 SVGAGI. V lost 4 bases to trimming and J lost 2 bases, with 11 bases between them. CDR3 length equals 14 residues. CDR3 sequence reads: CASSSPKGQETQYF. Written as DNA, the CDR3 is TGTGCCAGCAGTTCCCCTAAAGGGCAAGAGACCCAGTACTTC.

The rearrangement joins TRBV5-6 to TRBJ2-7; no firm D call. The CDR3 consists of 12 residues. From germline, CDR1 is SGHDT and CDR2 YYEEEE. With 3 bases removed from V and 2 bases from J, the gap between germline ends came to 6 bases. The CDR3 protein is CASSWSTYEQYF. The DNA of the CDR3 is TGTGCCAGCAGCTGGTCCACCTACGAGCAGTACTTC.

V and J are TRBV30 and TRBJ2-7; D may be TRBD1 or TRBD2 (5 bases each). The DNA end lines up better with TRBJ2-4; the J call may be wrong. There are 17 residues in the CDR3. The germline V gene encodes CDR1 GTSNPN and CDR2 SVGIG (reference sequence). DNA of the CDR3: TGTGCCTGGAGTGTCCTTGGGGACGCGCTAGCCAAAAACATTCAGTACTTC. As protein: CAWSVLGDALAKNIQYF.

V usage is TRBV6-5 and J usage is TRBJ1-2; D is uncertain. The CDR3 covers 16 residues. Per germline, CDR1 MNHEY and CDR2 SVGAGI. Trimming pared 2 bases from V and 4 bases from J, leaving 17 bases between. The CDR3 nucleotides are TGTGCCAGCAGTTACGGCGCAGGCGACCGCGTCTATGGCTACACCTTC. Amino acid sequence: CASSYGAGDRVYGYTF.

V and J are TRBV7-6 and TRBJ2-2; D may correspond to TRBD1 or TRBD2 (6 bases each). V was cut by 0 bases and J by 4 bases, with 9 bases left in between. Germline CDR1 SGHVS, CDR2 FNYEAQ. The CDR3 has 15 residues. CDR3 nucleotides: TGTGCCAGCAGCTTAGCCAGGGGAGGCACCGGGGAGCTGTTTTTT. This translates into CASSLARGGTGELFF.

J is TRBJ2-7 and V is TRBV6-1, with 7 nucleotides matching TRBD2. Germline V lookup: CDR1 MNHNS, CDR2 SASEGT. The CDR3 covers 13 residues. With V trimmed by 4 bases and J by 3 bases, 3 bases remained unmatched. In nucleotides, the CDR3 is TGTGCCAGCAGTGCGGGACTAAGCTACGAGCAGTACTTC. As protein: CASSAGLSYEQYF.